These 15 T cell receptor beta chains share one sample of origin, sequenced in a study of OX40 agonist ivuxolimab in advanced cancers. Sequencing was performed with immunoSEQ multiplex PCR; in TCRdb, only in-frame clones are kept and a portion is missing. The table shows approximately 47,000 clones, with 88% occurring only once. Source: CD4+ or CD8+ T cells sorted from blood, taken in a trial of the OX40 agonist ivuxolimab. These receptors originate from an adult with an advanced solid tumor such as melanoma, head and neck, liver or kidney cancer.

The chain's CDR3 is CASMSGGDPYEQYF. CDR3 in DNA: TGTGCCAGTATGAGCGGAGGGGACCCCTACGAGCAGTACTTC. This chain joins TRBV19 and TRBJ2-7; weak D call: TRBD2 (6 bases). V was clipped by 7 bases and J by 2 bases, with 15 bases between them. The CDR3 is made up of 14 amino acids. Germline V gene sequence: CDR1 LNHDA, CDR2 SQIVND (reference sequence).

The rearrangement links TRBV7-3 to TRBJ2-2; 8 bases match TRBD2. Germline CDR1 is SGHTA and CDR2 is FQGTGA. This CDR3 has 15 amino acids. The ends lost 5 bases at V and 2 bases at J; junction bases unmatched: 4. The CDR3 DNA reads as TGTGCCAGCAGCGTTAGCGGGGCCAACACCGGGGAGCTGTTTTTT. Translating gives CASSVSGANTGELFF.

The gene calls are TRBV11-2 and TRBJ2-3, with TRBD2 identical over 11 bases. The CDR3 consists of 18 residues. V lost 5 bases to trimming and J lost 3 bases; unmatched junction nucleotides: 13. Germline V gives CDR1 SGHAT, CDR2 FQNNGV. This chain's CDR3 is CASSPRLTSGAGTDTQYF. In DNA form, the CDR3 reads TGTGCCAGCAGCCCCAGATTGACTAGCGGGGCCGGAACAGATACGCAGTATTTT.

This chain connects TRBV11-2 to TRBJ1-1; no reliable D call. Trimming took 1 base from V and 0 from J, leaving 12 bases between them. This CDR3 spans 16 amino acids. The germline V gene has CDR1 SGHAT and CDR2 FQNNGV. Written as DNA, the CDR3 is TGTGCCAGCAGCTTAGGGATCGGACGGTTGAACACTGAAGCTTTCTTT. It yields the protein CASSLGIGRLNTEAFF.

V usage is TRBV6-4 and J usage is TRBJ2-1; 9 positions agree with TRBD2. Germline V CDR1 and CDR2: MRHNA, SNTAGT. V lost 4 bases and J lost 4; bases outside the gene matches: 8. This CDR3 has 16 amino acids. The CDR3 protein is CASSAQTSGDYNEQFF. CDR3 DNA: TGTGCCAGCAGTGCCCAGACTAGCGGAGATTACAATGAGCAGTTCTTC.

This clone was counted a few times. The V gene is TRBV4-1, the J gene TRBJ1-1, with unresolved D. Trimming left V 0 bases short and J 0 bases short, with 11 bases between. Germline V gene lookup returns CDR1 MGHRA and CDR2 YSYEKL. This CDR3 is 16 amino acids long. CDR3 DNA: TGCGCCAGCAGCCAAGAAGCGGCGACAATGAACACTGAAGCTTTCTTT. Its translation is CASSQEAATMNTEAFF.

This clone has only a few counts. The chain joins TRBV19 to TRBJ1-5; perhaps TRBD1 as D (6 bases). V lost 4 bases to trimming and J lost 5 bases, with 18 bases between them. CDR1 is LNHDA, CDR2 SQIVND, per germline (reference sequence). This CDR3 region has 16 residues. The CDR3 reads CASSTPRRGYDQPQHF. Here the CDR3 DNA reads TGTGCCAGTAGTACCCCCCGCAGGGGTTACGATCAGCCCCAGCATTTT.

The gene calls are TRBV7-8 and TRBJ2-7; D might be TRBD1 (6 bases). Germline V gene lookup returns CDR1 SGHVS and CDR2 FQNEAQ. The CDR3 totals 14 residues. Trimming removed 5 bases from V and 3 bases from J, with 14 bases in between. Here the CDR3 reads CASSRGQPLYEQYF. The CDR3 DNA follows: TGTGCCAGCAGCCGGGGACAACCCCTCTACGAGCAGTACTTC.

The rearrangement joins TRBV28 to TRBJ2-3; 7 nucleotides align to TRBD2. The CDR3 loop spans 15 amino acids. With 7 bases clipped from V and 6 bases from J, the junction kept 13 bases outside the gene matches. Germline CDR1 and CDR2: MDHEN and SYDVKM. DNA for the CDR3: TGTGCCAGCAACGAGCGGGGAGGGAACGGTGATACGCAGTATTTT. This sequence encodes CASNERGGNGDTQYF.

The gene calls are TRBV30 and TRBJ2-5, with 10 bases matching TRBD2. The germline V gene has CDR1 GTSNPN and CDR2 SVGIG (reference sequence). Trimming removed 2 bases from V and 3 bases from J; junction bases left unmatched: 6. This CDR3 has 15 amino acids. CDR3 bases: TGTGCCTGGAGTAGAGGGACTAGCGTAAAAGAGACCCAGTACTTC. Its translation is CAWSRGTSVKETQYF.

This clone came up once. One junction end does not reproduce the germline sequence, and a read error may be involved. This sequence joins TRBV9 and TRBJ2-1; 7 positions match TRBD1. Germline V CDR1 and CDR2: SGDLS, YYNGEE. This CDR3 has 16 amino acids. The CDR3 protein is CASSAEAGTVYSEQFF. In nucleotides, the CDR3 is TGTGCCAGCAGCGCGGAAGCCGGGACAGTTTACAGTGAGCAGTTCTTC.

The V call is TRBV5-5, the J call TRBJ1-2; no clear D gene. The CDR3 covers 15 residues. Trimming took off 0 bases at V and 3 bases at J, with 12 bases between the two ends. Germline assignment: CDR1 SGHKS and CDR2 YYEKEE (reference sequence). The CDR3 is CASSLGSGGHYGYTF. In nucleotides, the CDR3 is TGTGCCAGCAGCTTGGGGTCAGGTGGGCACTATGGCTACACCTTC.

This chain connects TRBV25-1 to TRBJ2-1, with TRBD2 identical over 14 bases. The CDR3 loop spans 16 amino acids. In germline, CDR1 is MGHDK, CDR2 SYGVNS. J was trimmed by 10 bases and V by 4 bases; bases with no gene match: 9. DNA for the CDR3: TGTGCCAGCAGTGTGGGGACTAGCGGGAGCAGTGGGGAGCAGTTCTTC. It codes for CASSVGTSGSSGEQFF.

The V and J genes are TRBV19 and TRBJ1-5; D perhaps matches TRBD1 (5 bases). The CDR3 is 15 amino acids. Per germline, CDR1 LNHDA and CDR2 SQIVND (reference sequence). V was cut by 6 bases and J by 0 bases, with 12 bases left in between. The CDR3 here is CASRPDTNSNQPQHF. The CDR3 nucleotides read TGTGCCAGTAGACCGGACACAAATAGCAATCAGCCCCAGCATTTT.

V usage is TRBV11-2 and J usage is TRBJ2-5; 9 bases fit TRBD1. The CDR3 totals 17 residues. The V gene's germline CDR1 is SGHAT and CDR2 FQNNGV. Losses at the gene ends were 7 bases for V and 5 bases for J; bases not matched to a gene: 17. The CDR3 sequence is CASTSYPFTGGGETQYF. The CDR3 coding sequence is TGTGCCAGCACCTCTTACCCTTTTACAGGGGGCGGGGAGACCCAGTACTTC.